The rows below give T cell receptor beta chains drawn from one sample of a study of shared clonotypes between healthy human individuals. Assay: immunoSEQ multiplex PCR; the TCRdb copy retains only in-frame clones and omits some. The sample lists roughly 2,500,000 clones, 80% to 95% seen once, with approximately 0.36% in the top ten. The sample taken for sequencing was naive CD4+ T cells from PBMCs. These receptors originate from a man between 18 and 35 years old in good health. Some clones in this sample may be carry-over from other donors' samples. Both conserved end residues are part of each CDR3. A D gene is named only where the DNA matches it firmly. The size field is filled for only some rows; it gives once, few, many or a size class.

13,.,.,TRBJ1-2,TRBV28,TGTGCCAGCAGTTCCCCCCACACATATGGCTACACCTTC,CASSSPHTYGYTF
12,.,once,TRBJ1-3,TRBV9,TGTGCCAGCGGGGGCTCTGGAAACACCATATATTTT,CASGGSGNTIYF
11,.,.,TRBJ1-5,TRBV6-1,TGTGCCAGCAGTCCGTCCGGGCCCCAGCATTTT,CASSPSGPQHF
17,TRBD2,.,TRBJ2-3,TRBV5-1,TGCGCCAGCAGCTTGGGGACTAGCGGTAGGAACACAGATACGCAGTATTTT,CASSLGTSGRNTDTQYF
16,TRBD1,.,TRBJ2-3,TRBV25-1,TGTGCCAGCAGTGAATTCACAGGGGGAAAGACAGATACGCAGTATTTT,CASSEFTGGKTDTQYF
14,.,.,TRBJ2-7,TRBV5-4,TGTGCCAGCAGCTTCGGGGACGGAGCCTACGAGCAGTACTTC,CASSFGDGAYEQYF
17,.,.,TRBJ2-2,TRBV11-2,TGTGCCAGCAGCTTAAGATCAGGAGGCCCGAACACCGGGGAGCTGTTTTTT,CASSLRSGGPNTGELFF
12,.,.,TRBJ1-1,TRBV30,TGTGCCTGGAGCCAGTGGAACACTGAAGCTTTCTTT,CAWSQWNTEAFF
14,.,.,TRBJ1-1,TRBV2,TGTGCCAGCAACCAGGACGGCAAGAACACTGAAGCTTTCTTT,CASNQDGKNTEAFF
16,.,once,TRBJ2-3,TRBV14,TGTGCCAGCAGCCAAGATTGGCCTGGGAGCACAGATACGCAGTATTTT,CASSQDWPGSTDTQYF
12,.,.,TRBJ2-7,TRBV18,TGTGCCAGCTCAACACAGGGCTACGAGCAGTACTTC,CASSTQGYEQYF
14,TRBD2,.,TRBJ2-3,TRBV7-7,TGTGCCAGCAGCTCGGGACTAGCGGCAGATACGCAGTATTTT,CASSSGLAADTQYF
11,.,.,TRBJ1-1,TRBV28,TGTGCCAGCAGTTTTGTCAGTGAAGCTTTCTTT,CASSFVSEAFF
15,.,.,TRBJ1-1,TRBV14,TGTGCCAGCAGCCAAGATCTGGGGGGGGCCACTGAAGCTTTCTTT,CASSQDLGGATEAFF
13,.,.,TRBJ1-2,TRBV5-1,TGCGCCAGCAGCCCCCGGACACCCACTGGCTACACCTTC,CASSPRTPTGYTF
17,TRBD1,.,TRBJ2-2,TRBV4-3,TGCGCCAGCAGCCAAGTCCCGGGACAGGGGGTTACCGGGGAGCTGTTTTTT,CASSQVPGQGVTGELFF
13,TRBD1,.,TRBJ1-1,TRBV5-1,TGCGCCAGCAGCCGCACAGGGGGGACTGAAGCTTTCTTT,CASSRTGGTEAFF
20,TRBD2,.,TRBJ2-3,TRBV5-1,TGCGCCAGCAGCCAAACCCACAGGGGGGGACTAGCGGGAGGCATGGATACGCAGTATTTT,CASSQTHRGGLAGGMDTQYF
17,.,once,TRBJ2-1,TRBV29-1,TGCAGCGTTGAACCCCGACCGTCCGCTAGCTCCTACAATGAGCAGTTCTTC,CSVEPRPSASSYNEQFF
15,.,.,TRBJ1-3,TRBV28,TGTGCCAGCAGCACCAGGACTGGGGGGAGGGACACCATATATTTT,CASSTRTGGRDTIYF
17,.,.,TRBJ1-2,TRBV5-5,TGTGCCAGCAGCCCGGTTGCTGCCGCAGGGAGTAACTATGGCTACACCTTC,CASSPVAAAGSNYGYTF
15,.,.,TRBJ2-7,TRBV5-1,TGCGCCAGCAGCTTGGGGGGGGCCCTCTCCTACGAGCAGTACTTC,CASSLGGALSYEQYF
15,TRBD1,.,TRBJ2-7,TRBV19,TGTGCCAGTAGTACTGACAGGGTCCCTACCTACGAGCAGTACTTC,CASSTDRVPTYEQYF
16,TRBD2,.,TRBJ2-1,TRBV5-4,TGTGCCAGCAGCTACCGACTAGCGGGGCCCTCCGATGAGCAGTTCTTC,CASSYRLAGPSDEQFF
15,TRBD1,.,TRBJ2-1,TRBV5-1,TGCGCCAGCAGCTTGGTGGGGACAGGGGGTTGGGAGCAGTTCTTC,CASSLVGTGGWEQFF
17,TRBD2,.,TRBJ2-3,TRBV9,TGTGCCAGCAGCGTCGGACTAGCGGGAGATGGGGCAGATACGCAGTATTTT,CASSVGLAGDGADTQYF
15,.,.,TRBJ1-3,TRBV5-5,TGTGCCAGCAGCACTGGGGCCCTGCAGGGAAACACCATATATTTT,CASSTGALQGNTIYF
14,TRBD1,.,TRBJ1-4,TRBV7-9,TGTGCCAGCAGACCTGGACAGGACGATGAAAAACTGTTTTTT,CASRPGQDDEKLFF
17,TRBD2,.,TRBJ2-7,TRBV7-9,TGTGCCAGCAGCCAAGCCATAGCGGGAGGGAGCTCCTACGAGCAGTACTTC,CASSQAIAGGSSYEQYF
15,TRBD1,.,TRBJ1-3,TRBV30,TGTGCCTGGAGCCAAGGACAGGGAGGTGGAAACACCATATATTTT,CAWSQGQGGGNTIYF
11,.,.,TRBJ2-6,TRBV7-9,TGTGCCAGCACGCCTCTCGACGTCCTGACTTTC,CASTPLDVLTF
16,.,.,TRBJ1-1,TRBV27,TGTGCCAGCAGTCCCACGATGCGGGGGGCAGGCACTGAAGCTTTCTTT,CASSPTMRGAGTEAFF
15,.,.,TRBJ2-4,TRBV28,TGTGCCAGCGGTAGTGTGATACTAGCCAAAAACATTCAGTACTTC,CASGSVILAKNIQYF
10,.,.,TRBJ1-1,TRBV28,TGTGCCAGCAGTTCTACTGAAGCTTTCTTT,CASSSTEAFF
14,.,.,TRBJ1-2,TRBV19,TGTGCCAGTAGACTTCCGGGACGGACTTATGGCTACACCTTC,CASRLPGRTYGYTF